This TCR beta chain derives from a study of blood T cell repertoires in COVID-19. Sequenced by immunoSEQ multiplex PCR; TCRdb stores in-frame clones only, minus some. The repertoire holds 300,000 to 400,000 clones, 90% to 95% seen once, with around 3.5% in the top ten. From germline, CDR1 is MNHEY and CDR2 SMNVEV (reference sequence). The CDR3 extends over 15 amino acids. As concerns this clone: One end of the junction does not line up with germline, which may come from a read error.

V usage is TRBV27 and J usage is TRBJ1-1, with 7 nucleotides matching TRBD1. The receptor comes from a woman between 18 and 30 years old who had recovered from COVID-19. The sequencing sample was made of peripheral blood. The CDR3 is CASSATPRGNAEAFF. CDR3 in DNA: TGTGCCAGCAGCGCTACCCCCAGGGGGAACGCTGAAGCTTTCTTT.